The T cell receptor beta chain under discussion was sequenced for a study of cytomegalovirus exposure and HLA in healthy donors. Study details: Within an early data release were approximately 85 million unique TCRs drawn from HLA-typed donors. Study results and limitations: An analysis that was carried out later associated approximately 15,000 TCR beta sequences with HLA alleles at 0.05 false discovery rate. Researchers reported in a later analysis that a missense DCLRE1C variant was tied to TCR beta V- and J-gene trimming. Sequencing likely generated an artifact that appeared as a cluster of highly shared sequence variants.

Researchers ran the PCR with 60 Vbeta and 13 Jbeta primers. Generated by immunoSEQ multiplex PCR, the TCRdb table keeps only in-frame clones and is missing some. The table shows fewer than 150,000 clones, with around 77% occurring only once. To note about this clone: Its specificity is unknown.

The sequenced sample was PBMCs. The clonotype comes from a woman under 40 in good health and CMV-seropositive.

The CDR3 DNA is TGTGCCAGCAGCTTAGGGGGAATGGGCAATCAGCCCCAGCATTTT. Translation: CASSLGGMGNQPQHF. The chain uses TRBV5-4 and TRBJ1-5, with a weak D call TRBD1 (6 bases). The CDR3 runs to 15 residues. Germline lookup yields CDR1 SGHNT and CDR2 YYREEE (reference sequence). Trimming pared 2 bases from V and 2 bases from J, leaving 11 bases between.